This TCR beta chain was profiled in a study of persistence of HIV-infected CD4 T cells. Study summary: Donors had been on suppressive ART for a median of 8 years. Study conclusions and caveats: TCRbeta richness was lower in CMV- and Gag-responding cells than in anti-CD3/anti-CD28-responding cells.

The libraries were made with immunoSEQ version 4 in survey mode. Data came from immunoSEQ multiplex PCR; TCRdb stores just in-frame clones and leaves some out. The data contain about 32,000 clones, 65% to 75% of them singletons. Germline-derived CDR1 and CDR2 are SGHRS and YFSETQ. Deletions cut 4 bases from V and 3 bases from J, with 14 bases between. There are 16 residues in the CDR3. Overlapping HIV-1 Gag 15-mer peptides at around 0.91 ug per peptide per mL were used. CD4+ T cells upregulating both CD40 ligand and CD69 were sorted as responding cells. Plasma HIV-1 RNA stayed below 50 copies/mL for at least 4 years. Before stimulation, PBMCs underwent CD8+ T cell depletion. Note on this clone: The target antigen is unknown.

This specimen was CD4+ T cells sorted from PBMCs after approximately 19-hour stimulation, taken from a patient who received antiretroviral therapy. The chain is built from TRBV5-1 and TRBJ2-6, with D tentatively TRBD1 (7 bases). This TCR was recovered from an adult man with HIV who was CMV-seropositive. The CDR3 region is CASSTQGGGGANVLTF. The CDR3 region has the DNA TGCGCCAGCAGCACCCAGGGGGGCGGTGGGGCCAACGTCCTGACTTTC. Combining the CDR3 with reference TRBV5-1 and TRBJ2-6 gives the whole variable domain KAGVTQTPRYLIKTRGQQVTLSCSPISGHRSVSWYQQTPGQGLQFLFEYFSETQRNKGNFPGRFSGRQFSNSRSEMNVSTLELGDSALYLCASSTQGGGGANVLTFGAGSRLTVL.